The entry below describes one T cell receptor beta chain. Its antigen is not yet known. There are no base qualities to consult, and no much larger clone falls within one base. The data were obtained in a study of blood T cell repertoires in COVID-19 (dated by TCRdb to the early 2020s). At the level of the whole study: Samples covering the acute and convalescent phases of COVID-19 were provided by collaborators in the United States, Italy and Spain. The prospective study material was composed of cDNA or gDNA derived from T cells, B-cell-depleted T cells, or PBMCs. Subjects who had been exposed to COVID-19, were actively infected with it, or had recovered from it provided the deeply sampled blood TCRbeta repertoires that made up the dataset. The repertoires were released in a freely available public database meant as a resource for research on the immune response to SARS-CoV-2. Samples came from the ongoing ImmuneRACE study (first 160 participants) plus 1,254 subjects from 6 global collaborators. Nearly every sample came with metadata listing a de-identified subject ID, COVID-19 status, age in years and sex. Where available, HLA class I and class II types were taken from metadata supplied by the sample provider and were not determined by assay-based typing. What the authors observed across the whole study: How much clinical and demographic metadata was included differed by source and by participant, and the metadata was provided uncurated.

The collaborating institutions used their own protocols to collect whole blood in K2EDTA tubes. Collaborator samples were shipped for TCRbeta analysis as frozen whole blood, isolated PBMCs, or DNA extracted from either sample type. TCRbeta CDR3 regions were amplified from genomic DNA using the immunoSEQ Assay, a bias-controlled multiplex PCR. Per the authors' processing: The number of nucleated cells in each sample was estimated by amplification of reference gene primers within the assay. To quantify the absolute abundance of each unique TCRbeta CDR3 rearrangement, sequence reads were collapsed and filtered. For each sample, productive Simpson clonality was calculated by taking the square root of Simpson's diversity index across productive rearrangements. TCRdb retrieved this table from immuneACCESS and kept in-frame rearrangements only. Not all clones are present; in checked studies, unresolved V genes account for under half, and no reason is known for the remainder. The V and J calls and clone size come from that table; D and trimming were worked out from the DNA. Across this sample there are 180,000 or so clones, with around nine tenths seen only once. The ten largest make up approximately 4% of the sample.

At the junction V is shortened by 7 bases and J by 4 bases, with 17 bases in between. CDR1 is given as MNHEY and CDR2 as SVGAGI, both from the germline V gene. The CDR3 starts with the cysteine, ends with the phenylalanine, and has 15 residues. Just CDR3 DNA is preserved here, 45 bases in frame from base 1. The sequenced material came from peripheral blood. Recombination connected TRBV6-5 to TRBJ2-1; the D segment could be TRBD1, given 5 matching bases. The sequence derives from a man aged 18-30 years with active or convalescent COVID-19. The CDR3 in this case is CASNLRQSTYNEQFF. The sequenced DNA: TGTGCCAGCAACCTCCGACAGTCTACTTACAATGAGCAGTTCTTC.